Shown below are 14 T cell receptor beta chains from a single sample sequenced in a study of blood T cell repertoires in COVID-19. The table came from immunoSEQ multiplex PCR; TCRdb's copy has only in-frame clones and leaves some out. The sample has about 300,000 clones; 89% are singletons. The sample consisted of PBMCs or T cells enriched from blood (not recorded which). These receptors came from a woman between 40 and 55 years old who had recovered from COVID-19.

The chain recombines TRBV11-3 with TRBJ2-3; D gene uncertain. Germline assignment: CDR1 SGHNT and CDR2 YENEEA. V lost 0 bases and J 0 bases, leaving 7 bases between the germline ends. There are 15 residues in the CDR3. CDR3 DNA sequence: TGTGCCAGCAGCTTAGATCCCGGTAGCACAGATACGCAGTATTTT. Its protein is CASSLDPGSTDTQYF.

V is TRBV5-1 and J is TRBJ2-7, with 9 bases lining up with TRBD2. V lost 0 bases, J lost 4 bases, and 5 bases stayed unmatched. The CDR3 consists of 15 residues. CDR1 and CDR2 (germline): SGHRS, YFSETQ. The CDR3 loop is CASSLVSGGRYEQYF. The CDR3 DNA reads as TGCGCCAGCAGCTTGGTCAGCGGGGGGCGTTACGAGCAGTACTTC.

CDR3 sequence (DNA): TGTGCCAGCAGGGGCGACAGCGGGGTAGGTCCCCAGCATTTT. Residues: CASRGDSGVGPQHF. V gene TRBV2 combines with J gene TRBJ1-5, with D perhaps matching TRBD1 (5 bases). Germline CDR1 reads SNHLY; CDR2 reads FYNNEI. The CDR3 is 14 residues long. V shed 6 bases and J shed 10 bases, with 19 bases lying between them.

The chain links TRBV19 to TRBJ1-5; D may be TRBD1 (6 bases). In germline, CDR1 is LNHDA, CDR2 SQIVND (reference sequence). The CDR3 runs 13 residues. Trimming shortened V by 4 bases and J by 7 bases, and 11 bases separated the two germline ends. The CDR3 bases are TGTGCCAGTAGTACACCAGGGGCACAGCCCCAGCATTTT. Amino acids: CASSTPGAQPQHF.

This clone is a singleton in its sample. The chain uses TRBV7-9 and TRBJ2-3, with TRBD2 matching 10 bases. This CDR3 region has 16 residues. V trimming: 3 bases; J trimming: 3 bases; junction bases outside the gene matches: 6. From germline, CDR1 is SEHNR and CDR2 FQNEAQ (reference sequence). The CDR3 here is CASSFKRGGDTDTQYF. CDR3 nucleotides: TGTGCCAGCAGCTTTAAGCGGGGGGGAGATACAGATACGCAGTATTTT. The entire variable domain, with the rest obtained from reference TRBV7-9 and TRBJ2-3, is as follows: DTGVSQNPRHKITKRGQNVTFRCDPISEHNRLYWYRQTLGQGPEFLTYFQNEAQLEKSRLLSDRFSAERPKGSFSTLEIQRTEQGDSAMYLCASSFKRGGDTDTQYFGPGTRLTVL.

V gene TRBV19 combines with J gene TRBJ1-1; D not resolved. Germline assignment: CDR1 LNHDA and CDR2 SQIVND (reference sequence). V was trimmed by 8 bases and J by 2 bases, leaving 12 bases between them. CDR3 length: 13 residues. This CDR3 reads CASSPQINTEAFF. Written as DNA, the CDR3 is TGTGCCAGTTCCCCGCAGATAAACACTGAAGCTTTCTTT.

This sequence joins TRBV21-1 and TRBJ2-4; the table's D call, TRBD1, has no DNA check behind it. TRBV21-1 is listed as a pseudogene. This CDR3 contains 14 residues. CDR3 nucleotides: TGTGCCAGCAGCACGAGAGGACAGGGAAACATTCAGTACTTC. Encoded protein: CASSTRGQGNIQYF.

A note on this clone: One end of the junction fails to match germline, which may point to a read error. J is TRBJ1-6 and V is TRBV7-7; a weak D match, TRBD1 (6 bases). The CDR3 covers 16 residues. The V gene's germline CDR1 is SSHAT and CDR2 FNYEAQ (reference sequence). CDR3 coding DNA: TGTGCTAGCAGCCCCAGGACAGTCTTCAGGAGATCACCCCTCCACTTT. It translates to CASSPRTVFRRSPLHF.

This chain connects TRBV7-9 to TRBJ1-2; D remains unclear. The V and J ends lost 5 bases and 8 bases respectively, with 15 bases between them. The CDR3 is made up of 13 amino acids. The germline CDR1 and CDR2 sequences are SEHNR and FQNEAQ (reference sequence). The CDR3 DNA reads TGTGCCAGCAGCCAACATCTCCTACAGGGCTACACCTTC. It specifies CASSQHLLQGYTF.

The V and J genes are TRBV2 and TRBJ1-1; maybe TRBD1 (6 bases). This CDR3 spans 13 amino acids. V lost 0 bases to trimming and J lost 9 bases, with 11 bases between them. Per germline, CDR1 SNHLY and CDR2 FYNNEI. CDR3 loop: CASSEATGHKAFF. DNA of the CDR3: TGTGCCAGCAGTGAAGCGACGGGACACAAAGCTTTCTTT.

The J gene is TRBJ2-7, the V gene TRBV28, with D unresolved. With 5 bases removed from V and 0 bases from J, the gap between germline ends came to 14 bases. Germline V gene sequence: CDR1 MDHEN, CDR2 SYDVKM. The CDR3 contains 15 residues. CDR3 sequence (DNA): TGTGCCAGCAGTCCCCGATACAGAGCCTCCTACGAGCAGTACTTC. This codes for CASSPRYRASYEQYF.

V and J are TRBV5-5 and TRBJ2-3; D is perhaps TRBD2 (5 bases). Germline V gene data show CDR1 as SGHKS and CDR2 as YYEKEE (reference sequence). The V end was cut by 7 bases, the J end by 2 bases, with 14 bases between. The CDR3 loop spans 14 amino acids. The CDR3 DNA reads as TGTGCCAGCGAAGCGGACTGGCCCACAGATACGCAGTATTTT. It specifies CASEADWPTDTQYF.

DNA of the CDR3: TGTGCCAGCAGCTTAGACAGGGGCTACGAGCAGTACTTC. This encodes CASSLDRGYEQYF. The rearrangement links TRBV7-3 to TRBJ2-7, with 8 bases fitting TRBD1. Germline V gives CDR1 SGHTA, CDR2 FQGTGA. This CDR3 has 13 amino acids. J was trimmed by 3 bases and V by 2 bases; bases with no gene match: 0. Full variable domain (remainder filled in from reference TRBV7-3 and TRBJ2-7): GAGVSQTPSNKVTEKGKYVELRCDPISGHTALYWYRQSLGQGPEFLIYFQGTGAADDSGLPNDRFFAVRPEGSVSTLKIQRTERGDSAVYLCASSLDRGYEQYFGPGTRLTVT.

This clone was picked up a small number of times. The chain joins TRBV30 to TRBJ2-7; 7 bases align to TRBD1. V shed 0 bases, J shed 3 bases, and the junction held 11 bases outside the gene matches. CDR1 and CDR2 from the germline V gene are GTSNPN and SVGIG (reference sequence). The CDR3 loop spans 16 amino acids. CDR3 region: CAWSVIGAGGYYEQYF. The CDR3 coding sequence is TGTGCCTGGAGTGTAATCGGCGCAGGGGGTTACTACGAGCAGTACTTC.